This TCR beta chain was sequenced in a study of T cell repertoires in aging, cancer and after chemotherapy. In the study overall: Patients with glioblastoma brain tumors were sampled before and after temozolomide-based therapy. Study-wide findings and caveats: Untreated cancer patients had significantly lower blood TCR diversity than age-matched healthy donors. In each cancer cohort, median generation probability increased across chemotherapy, suggesting thymic output rebounded.

Multiplex touch-down PCR with TRB-A/B primers amplified rearranged V-D-J TRB sequences. TCRdb itself ran the multiplex PCR reads through MiXCR, one entry per CDR3 protein. The repertoire holds thousands of distinct CDR3 sequences, around 30% seen once, with around 20% in the top ten. For this clonotype: Its target is unknown.

Peripheral blood genomic DNA, not sorted cells or RNA, was the template. The receptor was isolated from a human donor with a solid tumor. The sequencing sample was made of blood.

The CDR3 nucleotides read TGTGCCAGCGCCCTTTATTCCGGCACTGAAGCTTTCTTT. Its translation: CASALYSGTEAFF. V and J are TRBV6-1 and TRBJ1-1; no clear D. The CDR3 length is 13 residues. V lost 8 bases to trimming and J lost 4 bases, with 14 bases between them. From germline, CDR1 is MNHNS and CDR2 SASEGT.